The 19 T cell receptor beta chains listed next were all sequenced from one sample in a study of blood T cell repertoires in COVID-19. Sequenced by immunoSEQ multiplex PCR; TCRdb stores in-frame clones only, minus some. The sample gives 70,000 or so clones, roughly 85% of which show up once; roughly a third is in the top ten. Sequencing was performed on peripheral blood. These receptor sequences come from a woman older than 75 with active or convalescent COVID-19.

The genes are TRBV5-1 and TRBJ2-5; a weak D match, TRBD1 (6 bases). V was shortened by 0 bases and J by 4 bases, with 13 bases between the two germline ends. The CDR3 covers 15 residues. Germline V gene data show CDR1 as SGHRS and CDR2 as YFSETQ. The chain's CDR3 is CASSLATGSTETQYF. DNA for the CDR3: TGCGCCAGCAGCTTGGCCACAGGGTCGACAGAGACCCAGTACTTC. The full variable domain, completed using reference TRBV5-1 and TRBJ2-5, is KAGVTQTPRYLIKTRGQQVTLSCSPISGHRSVSWYQQTPGQGLQFLFEYFSETQRNKGNFPGRFSGRQFSNSRSEMNVSTLELGDSALYLCASSLATGSTETQYFGPGTRLLVL.

The CDR3 DNA is TGTGCCAGCAGTGGGGTGTTAGTCGGGGTCCTGACAGATACGCAGTATTTT. Translating gives CASSGVLVGVLTDTQYF. The genes are TRBV2 and TRBJ2-3; a possible D gene is TRBD2 (5 bases). Germline CDR1 SNHLY, CDR2 FYNNEI. V dropped 4 bases and J dropped 3 bases, with 20 bases sitting between them. The CDR3 loop spans 17 amino acids. The entire variable domain, with the rest obtained from reference TRBV2 and TRBJ2-3, is as follows: EPEVTQTPSHQVTQMGQEVILRCVPISNHLYFYWYRQILGQKVEFLVSFYNNEISEKSEIFDDQFSVERPDGSNFTLKIRSTKLEDSAMYFCASSGVLVGVLTDTQYFGPGTRLTVL.

The chain combines TRBV7-2 with TRBJ1-5; the D gene is possibly TRBD1 (6 bases). Looked up from germline, CDR1 is SGHTA and CDR2 is FQGNSA. The CDR3 consists of 15 residues. V lost 5 bases and J 2 bases, leaving 13 bases between the germline ends. As DNA, the CDR3 is TGTGCCAGCAGCCCTACTCACAGGGGCAATCAGCCCCAGCATTTT. Translated, it gives CASSPTHRGNQPQHF.

This clone appeared once. The rearrangement links TRBV30 to TRBJ1-3; D gene unclear. Trimming pared 0 bases from V and 2 bases from J, leaving 8 bases between. Looked up from germline, CDR1 is GTSNPN and CDR2 is SVGIG (reference sequence). The CDR3 is 14 amino acids. This chain's CDR3 is CAWSVSKTGNTIYF. CDR3 coding DNA: TGTGCCTGGAGTGTATCTAAGACTGGAAACACCATATATTTT.

The V gene is TRBV3-1 (or the pseudogene TRBV3-2), the J gene TRBJ1-6; D is ambiguous. V gave up 4 bases and J gave up 7 bases, with 14 bases separating them. This CDR3 comprises 15 residues. Germline CDR1 and CDR2: LGHDT and YNNKEL (reference sequence). CDR3 protein: CASSPRAPGNSPLHF. CDR3 DNA: TGTGCCAGCAGCCCTCGGGCCCCGGGGAATTCACCCCTCCACTTT.

In DNA, the CDR3 is TGTGCCAGCAGCCTCGGACAGGGGGATCAGCCCCAGCATTTT. Its protein product is CASSLGQGDQPQHF. The rearrangement joins TRBV7-2 to TRBJ1-5; 10 positions agree with TRBD1. There are 14 residues in the CDR3. The germline CDR1 and CDR2 sequences are SGHTA and FQGNSA. The V and J ends lost 5 bases and 5 bases, in that order; junction bases with no gene match: 3.

The CDR3 here is CASSLAGAHQPQHF. CDR3 DNA: TGTGCCAGCAGCTTAGCGGGGGCCCATCAGCCCCAGCATTTT. The chain couples TRBV7-9 to TRBJ1-5, with D tentatively TRBD1 (6 bases). The germline V and J ends were trimmed by 0 bases and 5 bases, with 8 bases remaining between them. This CDR3 region has 14 residues. Per the germline V gene, CDR1 is SEHNR and CDR2 is FQNEAQ (reference sequence).

The chain joins TRBV6-1 to TRBJ1-1, with D unclear. CDR3 size: 13 residues. Trimming took 3 bases from V and 8 from J, leaving 13 bases between them. CDR1 is MNHNS, CDR2 SASEGT, per germline. This CDR3 reads CASSDRRKTEAFF. The CDR3, as DNA: TGTGCCAGCAGTGATAGGCGGAAAACGGAAGCTTTCTTT.

This chain uses TRBV14 with TRBJ1-2, with TRBD1 matching 10 bases. CDR3 length: 15 residues. Germline CDR1 SGHDN, CDR2 FVKESK. J lost 7 bases, V lost 8 bases, and 13 bases had no gene match. CDR3 in amino acids: CASPKTGGSMVGYTF. Here the CDR3 DNA reads TGTGCCAGCCCTAAGACAGGGGGCTCTATGGTTGGCTACACCTTC.

This chain joins TRBV9 and TRBJ2-3, with D possibly being TRBD2 (6 bases). The CDR3 runs 13 residues. Trimming removed 0 bases from V and 9 bases from J, with 11 bases in between. Looked up from germline, CDR1 is SGDLS and CDR2 is YYNGEE. CDR3 nucleotides: TGTGCCAGCAGCGTAGTGGACGGAGGGACGCAGTATTTT. It is translated as CASSVVDGGTQYF.

The chain uses TRBV7-2 and TRBJ1-1, with TRBD1 matching over 7 bases. The CDR3 is 13 residues long. After removal of 5 bases from V and 1 base from J, the junction contained 1 base not matched to a gene. The V gene's germline CDR1 is SGHTA and CDR2 FQGNSA. This chain's CDR3 is CASSRQGNTEAFF. For the CDR3, the DNA is TGTGCCAGCAGCCGACAGGGGAACACTGAAGCTTTCTTT.

J is TRBJ1-5 and V is TRBV24-1; 8 nucleotides line up with TRBD1. The germline gives CDR1 KGHDR, CDR2 SFDVKD. The V and J ends lost 4 bases and 2 bases, in that order; junction bases with no gene match: 12. The CDR3 runs 18 residues. The CDR3 spells CATSEDGTGVTCNQPQHF. CDR3 DNA sequence: TGTGCCACCAGTGAAGACGGGACAGGCGTCACCTGCAATCAGCCCCAGCATTTT.

J is TRBJ2-7 and V is TRBV7-2; 7 positions match TRBD1. Germline CDR1 and CDR2: SGHTA and FQGNSA. Trimming took 3 bases from V and 4 from J; bases not matched to a gene: 12. CDR3 length equals 16 residues. Here the CDR3 DNA reads TGTGCCAGCAGCTTTGTCGCGGACAGGCCGTCATACGAGCAGTACTTC. As protein: CASSFVADRPSYEQYF.

The V and J genes are TRBV28 and TRBJ1-5; 10 bases align to TRBD1. Germline V gene lookup returns CDR1 MDHEN and CDR2 SYDVKM. There are 16 residues in the CDR3. Trimming cost V 9 bases and J 0 bases; bases outside gene matches: 8. The CDR3 spells CASLGGQGSSNQPQHF. CDR3 in DNA: TGTGCCAGTTTAGGGGGACAGGGGAGTAGCAATCAGCCCCAGCATTTT. Together with reference TRBV28 and TRBJ1-5, the CDR3 gives the full variable domain: DVKVTQSSRYLVKRTGEKVFLECVQDMDHENMFWYRQDPGLGLRLIYFSYDVKMKEKGDIPEGYSVSREKKERFSLILESASTNQTSMYLCASLGGQGSSNQPQHFGDGTRLSIL.

This chain uses TRBV27 with TRBJ2-7; a weak D match, TRBD2 (5 bases). The CDR3 loop spans 15 amino acids. Trimming shortened V by 5 bases and J by 5 bases, and 19 bases separated the two germline ends. CDR1 is MNHEY and CDR2 is SMNVEV in the germline V gene (reference sequence). The chain's CDR3 is CASSPPGRGPNEQYF. CDR3 bases: TGTGCCAGCAGTCCCCCCGGAAGAGGGCCAAACGAGCAGTACTTC.

The rearrangement links TRBV27 to TRBJ1-5, with 9 bases matching TRBD1. The CDR3 is 18 residues long. The germline V gene has CDR1 MNHEY and CDR2 SMNVEV (reference sequence). V lost 5 bases and J lost 0; bases outside the gene matches: 11. The CDR3 loop is CASSVGTGTGSSNQPQHF. The CDR3 coding sequence is TGTGCCAGCAGTGTTGGTACCGGGACAGGGAGTAGCAATCAGCCCCAGCATTTT.

The chain employs TRBV7-2 and TRBJ2-7, with no clear D. CDR3 length equals 14 residues. V was shortened by 5 bases and J by 4 bases, with 15 bases between the two germline ends. CDR1 is SGHTA and CDR2 is FQGNSA in the germline V gene. In DNA form, the CDR3 reads TGTGCCAGCAGCCTTAGCCTTCTCCCTTACGAGCAGTACTTC. Translated, it gives CASSLSLLPYEQYF.

The rearrangement links TRBV5-1 to TRBJ2-1; 9 bases agree with TRBD2. Germline CDR1 and CDR2: SGHRS and YFSETQ. V shed 2 bases, J shed 4 bases, and the junction held 7 bases outside the gene matches. This CDR3 spans 16 amino acids. CDR3 residues: CASSFYSGGAYNEQFF. The CDR3 DNA reads TGCGCCAGCAGCTTTTATAGCGGGGGCGCTTACAATGAGCAGTTCTTC.

The chain employs TRBV7-9 and TRBJ1-2; no reliable D call. Germline CDR1 and CDR2: SEHNR and FQNEAQ (reference sequence). V lost 3 bases to trimming and J lost 8 bases, with 16 bases between them. This CDR3 contains 14 residues. The CDR3 loop is CASSFRYIIDGYTF. The CDR3 bases are TGTGCCAGCAGCTTCAGGTACATTATCGACGGCTACACCTTC.